A single sample gave rise to the 15 T cell receptor beta chains below, sequenced in a study of cytomegalovirus exposure and HLA in healthy donors. Primers: 60 Vbeta forward and 13 Jbeta reverse. Sequencing used immunoSEQ multiplex PCR; TCRdb keeps in-frame clones, though not all of them. The sample includes roughly 180,000 clones, under 90% of them seen just once. Sequenced material: PBMCs. The source is a man aged 25-45 years in good health and CMV-seropositive.

V and J are TRBV5-1 and TRBJ2-5; TRBD2 agrees at 7 bases. The length of the CDR3 is 15 residues. Trimming removed 5 bases from V and 0 bases from J; junction bases left unmatched: 7. Germline V gene data show CDR1 as SGHRS and CDR2 as YFSETQ. Here the CDR3 reads CASSALTSDQETQYF. Here the CDR3 DNA reads TGCGCCAGCAGTGCCCTCACTAGCGACCAAGAGACCCAGTACTTC.

The chain uses TRBV5-1 and TRBJ2-2; D may be TRBD2 (6 bases). V lost 4 bases to trimming and J lost 8 bases, with 15 bases between them. The CDR3 is made up of 14 amino acids. The germline CDR1 and CDR2 sequences are SGHRS and YFSETQ. In nucleotides, the CDR3 is TGCGCCAGCAGCCCCGACCCCGGGAGAGGGGAGCTGTTTTTT. Encoded protein: CASSPDPGRGELFF.

V and J are TRBV30 and TRBJ1-5; 8 nucleotides align to TRBD1. This CDR3 is 15 amino acids long. The germline CDR1 and CDR2 sequences are GTSNPN and SVGIG (reference sequence). The J segment lost 1 base and the V segment lost 0 bases, leaving 2 bases of the junction unmatched. This CDR3 reads CAWSVQGGSNQPQHF. In DNA form, the CDR3 reads TGTGCCTGGAGTGTACAGGGGGGCAGCAATCAGCCCCAGCATTTT. The full variable domain, with the rest looked up from reference TRBV30 and TRBJ1-5, is SQTIHQWPATLVQPVGSPLSLECTVEGTSNPNLYWYRQAAGRGLQLLFYSVGIGQISSEVPQNLSASRPQDRQFILSSKKLLLSDSGFYLCAWSVQGGSNQPQHFGDGTRLSIL.

The CDR3 spells CAWSVQGSSLHF. In DNA form, the CDR3 reads TGTGCCTGGAGTGTACAGGGTTCGTCCCTCCACTTT. The chain carries TRBV30 and TRBJ1-6; D perhaps matches TRBD1 (6 bases). The CDR3 runs to 12 residues. CDR1 and CDR2 (germline): GTSNPN, SVGIG (reference sequence). V lost 0 bases, J lost 14 bases, and 11 bases lay in between.

The rearrangement uses TRBV4-1 and TRBJ2-7; perhaps TRBD1 as D (5 bases). The CDR3 has 16 amino acids. The germline V and J ends were trimmed by 1 base and 2 bases, with 15 bases remaining between them. Germline values: CDR1 MGHRA, CDR2 YSYEKL. The CDR3: CASSQGADSMTYEQYF. CDR3 sequence (DNA): TGCGCCAGCAGCCAAGGGGCCGACAGTATGACCTACGAGCAGTACTTC.

A few counts support this clone. The V gene is TRBV6-5, the J gene TRBJ2-7; TRBD2 agrees at 9 bases. CDR1 and CDR2 (germline): MNHEY, SVGAGI. CDR3 size: 15 residues. The V and J ends lost 2 bases and 1 base, in that order; junction bases with no gene match: 3. The CDR3 nucleotides read TGTGCCAGCAGTTACGGAGCGGGAGGTTCCTACGAGCAGTACTTC. Translating gives CASSYGAGGSYEQYF.

The chain links TRBV7-9 to TRBJ2-3, with TRBD2 matching 7 bases. CDR1 and CDR2 (germline): SEHNR, FQNEAQ (reference sequence). The CDR3 sequence is 15 residues long. V lost 3 bases and J lost 3; bases outside the gene matches: 6. CDR3 DNA: TGTGCCAGCAGCTTTCTTGGGGGAGGGACAGATACGCAGTATTTT. It yields the protein CASSFLGGGTDTQYF.

This sequence joins TRBV9 and TRBJ1-1, with D possibly being TRBD1 (5 bases). The V and J ends lost 4 bases and 2 bases respectively, with 12 bases between them. This CDR3 has 14 amino acids. Germline values: CDR1 SGDLS, CDR2 YYNGEE. The CDR3 bases are TGTGCCAGCAGCAAGAGGGGAGGAAACACTGAAGCTTTCTTT. This codes for CASSKRGGNTEAFF.

The chain has TRBV19 and TRBJ1-5; D is uncertain. CDR1 LNHDA and CDR2 SQIVND come from the germline V gene (reference sequence). This CDR3 is built from 14 residues. The CDR3: CATLEWGEGQPQHF. CDR3 nucleotide sequence: TGTGCGACTCTAGAGTGGGGAGAGGGTCAGCCCCAGCATTTT.

The chain is built from TRBV27 and TRBJ1-6, with a tentative D call TRBD1 (5 bases). CDR3 length: 14 residues. CDR1 and CDR2 from the germline V gene are MNHEY and SMNVEV (reference sequence). V lost 6 bases to trimming and J lost 4 bases, with 10 bases between them. CDR3: CASRGLGYNSPLHF. CDR3 sequence (DNA): TGTGCCAGCAGGGGACTAGGTTATAATTCACCCCTCCACTTT.

The chain couples TRBV6-1 to TRBJ2-7; TRBD1 aligns across 11 bases. The CDR3 sequence is 15 residues long. Trimming took 3 bases from V and 1 from J; bases not matched to a gene: 2. The germline V gene has CDR1 MNHNS and CDR2 SASEGT. The DNA for the CDR3 is TGTGCCAGCAGTGAGGACAGGGGGCGATCCTACGAGCAGTACTTC. It translates to CASSEDRGRSYEQYF.

The rearrangement joins TRBV9 to TRBJ1-3, with D tentatively TRBD1 (6 bases). There are 14 residues in the CDR3. Germline loops: CDR1 SGDLS, CDR2 YYNGEE. The V end lost 3 bases, the J end lost 1 base, and 8 bases lay between the germline ends. CDR3 residues: CASSEGVSGNTIYF. In DNA, the CDR3 is TGTGCCAGCAGCGAGGGGGTTTCTGGAAACACCATATATTTT. Full variable domain (remainder filled in from reference TRBV9 and TRBJ1-3): DSGVTQTPKHLITATGQRVTLRCSPRSGDLSVYWYQQSLDQGLQFLIQYYNGEERAKGNILERFSAQQFPDLHSELNLSSLELGDSALYFCASSEGVSGNTIYFGEGSWLTVV.

This chain joins TRBV5-6 and TRBJ1-1, with a weak D call TRBD1 (5 bases). V shed 2 bases and J shed 4 bases, with 12 bases lying between them. The germline V gene encodes CDR1 SGHDT and CDR2 YYEEEE. The CDR3 contains 14 residues. CDR3 in amino acids: CASSFGAWVTEAFF. The CDR3 nucleotides are TGTGCCAGCAGCTTTGGGGCCTGGGTCACTGAAGCTTTCTTT.

The chain combines TRBV11-3 with TRBJ2-3, with D unresolved. The germline V gene has CDR1 SGHNT and CDR2 YENEEA. V lost 1 base and J lost 2, with 7 bases in between. The CDR3 spans 14 residues. CDR3 sequence reads: CASSLGQNTDTQYF. The DNA of the CDR3 is TGTGCCAGCAGCTTAGGGCAGAACACAGATACGCAGTATTTT.

This chain joins TRBV30 and TRBJ2-7; the D gene is possibly TRBD2 (7 bases). Germline assignment: CDR1 GTSNPN and CDR2 SVGIG (reference sequence). This CDR3 region has 14 residues. Trimming left V 3 bases short and J 5 bases short, with 17 bases between. The CDR3 DNA reads as TGTGCCTGGAGCGGGGGGCAGGGGACCAACGAGCAGTACTTC. Its translation: CAWSGGQGTNEQYF. Full variable domain (missing parts from reference TRBV30 and TRBJ2-7): SQTIHQWPATLVQPVGSPLSLECTVEGTSNPNLYWYRQAAGRGLQLLFYSVGIGQISSEVPQNLSASRPQDRQFILSSKKLLLSDSGFYLCAWSGGQGTNEQYFGPGTRLTVT.